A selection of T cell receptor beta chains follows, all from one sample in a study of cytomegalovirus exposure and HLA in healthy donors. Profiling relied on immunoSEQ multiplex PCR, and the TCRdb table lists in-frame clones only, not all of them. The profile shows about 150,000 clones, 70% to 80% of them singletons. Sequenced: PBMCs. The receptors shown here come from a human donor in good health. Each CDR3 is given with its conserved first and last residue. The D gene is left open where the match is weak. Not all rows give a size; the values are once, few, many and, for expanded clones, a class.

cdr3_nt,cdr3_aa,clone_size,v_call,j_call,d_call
TGTGCCAGCAGCTCACAGGGTTTCCCAGATACGCAGTATTTT,CASSSQGFPDTQYF,few,TRBV5-6,TRBJ2-3,-
TGTGCCAGCAGCTTGGCGGGGGAAGGCTACGAGCAGTACTTC,CASSLAGEGYEQYF,-,TRBV5-6,TRBJ2-7,-
TGTGCCAGCAGTGGCGGTCTCGGGACAGGGGATTCACCCCTCCACTTT,CASSGGLGTGDSPLHF,-,TRBV2,TRBJ1-6,TRBD1
TGTGCCAGCAGCTTAACGTTGGGTCTAGCTAGAGGCGGGGAGCTGTTTTTT,CASSLTLGLARGGELFF,-,TRBV13,TRBJ2-2,-
TGTGCCTGGAGGAAGGGACAGGGGAGAGCTTTCTTT,CAWRKGQGRAFF,-,TRBV30,TRBJ1-1,TRBD1
TGTGCCAGCAGTGTTCCGACTAGCGGCAAGTACGAGCAGTACTTC,CASSVPTSGKYEQYF,few,TRBV6-6,TRBJ2-7,TRBD2
TGTGCCAGCAGCAAAGAGGGGGACGGGACTCACCGGGGGGGGACCCAGTACTTC,CASSKEGDGTHRGGTQYF,-,TRBV21-1,TRBJ2-5,-
TGTGCCAGCGGGCGGGGGGGCCTGGAGACCCAGTACTTC,CASGRGGLETQYF,-,TRBV6-6,TRBJ2-5,TRBD2
TGTGCCAGCAGCTTCCCTGGAGGCTCCTACGAGCAGTACTTC,CASSFPGGSYEQYF,-,TRBV7-9,TRBJ2-7,-
TGTGCCAGCAGCCCTCGGGTTAGCTCCTACAATGAGCAGTTCTTC,CASSPRVSSYNEQFF,few,TRBV27,TRBJ2-1,-
TGTGCCAGCAGTTACTCGACTAGCGGGGCCTACGAGCAGTACTTC,CASSYSTSGAYEQYF,-,TRBV6-5,TRBJ2-7,TRBD2
TGTGCCTGGGGCACGGGGACCGGGGAGCTGTTTTTT,CAWGTGTGELFF,-,TRBV30,TRBJ2-2,-
TGTGCCAGTAGTGTCCGCGGGACAGGCCCCGGGGAGCTGTTTTTT,CASSVRGTGPGELFF,-,TRBV19,TRBJ2-2,TRBD1
TGTGCCAGCAGCTTGTACGCGGCGGGTGGGAATGAGCAGTTCTTC,CASSLYAAGGNEQFF,-,TRBV7-2,TRBJ2-1,-
TGTGCCAGCAGTAAAGGGCCTTTTAATGAAAAACTGTTTTTT,CASSKGPFNEKLFF,-,TRBV2,TRBJ1-4,-
TGTGCCAGCAGCTTGGTAGAGAACACCGGGGAGCTGTTTTTT,CASSLVENTGELFF,-,TRBV5-5,TRBJ2-2,-
TGTGCCAGCAGCTTTCCAGGGGTGGGGCAGCCCCAGCATTTT,CASSFPGVGQPQHF,-,TRBV7-2,TRBJ1-5,-
TGTGCCATCAGTGCAGGGGGCTCCGGGGCCAACGTCCTGACTTTC,CAISAGGSGANVLTF,-,TRBV10-3,TRBJ2-6,TRBD1
TGTGCCAGCAGCTTAGGGGACAGTAGGGTCCTATACTTC,CASSLGDSRVLYF,few,TRBV7-2,TRBJ2-7,TRBD1
TGTGCCAGCAGTGAGGACTTTATCTCCTACGAGCAGTACTTC,CASSEDFISYEQYF,-,TRBV2,TRBJ2-7,-
TGTGCCAGCAGTTCTAAACAGGGGGCGCAGGTGACTCAGTACTTC,CASSSKQGAQVTQYF,-,TRBV6-5,TRBJ2-5,TRBD1
TGTGCCATCCTTAAAGGACTGGGCAATGAGCAGTTCTTC,CAILKGLGNEQFF,once,TRBV10-3,TRBJ2-1,-
TGTGCCTGGAGGAGTAGACTAGCGGGAGATGAGCAGTTCTTC,CAWRSRLAGDEQFF,-,TRBV30,TRBJ2-1,TRBD2
TGTGCCAGCAGCCCCTACTCAGGGTACACTGAAGCTTTCTTT,CASSPYSGYTEAFF,few,TRBV7-9,TRBJ1-1,-
TGTGCCAGCAGTGACGGGTTCTATGGCTACACCTTC,CASSDGFYGYTF,few,TRBV2,TRBJ1-2,-
TGTGCCCGGGGGGGCGAGACAGGGGGAAACACCATATATTTT,CARGGETGGNTIYF,-,TRBV30,TRBJ1-3,TRBD1
TGTGCCTGGGCTACTAGGGGGGGAGAGACCCAGTACTTC,CAWATRGGETQYF,-,TRBV30,TRBJ2-5,-
TGTGCCAGCAGCTTAGATCCATCGAAGGGGGCCAAAAACATTCAGTACTTC,CASSLDPSKGAKNIQYF,-,TRBV11-3,TRBJ2-4,-
TGTGCCAGCAGTTTAGGAGGGAGCGCTGAAGCTTTCTTT,CASSLGGSAEAFF,few,TRBV28,TRBJ1-1,-